Listed below are T cell receptor beta chains from one sample, sequenced in a study of T cells in localized non-small cell lung cancer. The assay was immunoSEQ multiplex PCR, and TCRdb's table has in-frame clones only and misses some. The sample gives some 29,000 clones, roughly 90% of which show up once; approximately 2.9% is in the top ten. Material: peripheral blood, obtained before any cancer treatment. Every receptor here comes from a woman between 18 and 55 years old with stage I lung adenocarcinoma. Each CDR3 is given with its conserved first and last residue.

cdr3_length j_call v_call cdr3_aa
16 TRBJ2-1 TRBV6-5 CASSYGGRPTYNEQFF
15 TRBJ1-1 TRBV7-2 CASSSSGVLGTEAFF
12 TRBJ2-3 TRBV7-2 CASSSSTDTQYF
12 TRBJ2-2 TRBV27 CASSYGAGELFF
15 TRBJ2-5 TRBV18 CASSPRQGSQETQYF
14 TRBJ2-7 TRBV7-9 CASSTPDRAYEQYF
14 TRBJ2-2 TRBV7-9 CASSFTSGTGELFF
14 TRBJ1-6 TRBV5-1 CASSSTDTTSPLHF
12 TRBJ2-2 TRBV30 CAWIGPTGELFF
17 TRBJ2-1 TRBV5-1 CASSSGLAGGPFNEQFF
15 TRBJ2-3 TRBV11-3 CASSVGRWMADTQYF
15 TRBJ2-7 TRBV2 CASSLYPGASYEQYF
14 TRBJ1-3 TRBV10-3 CAISASASGNTIYF
16 TRBJ1-2 TRBV7-8 CASSLAVGQGGYGYTF
16 TRBJ2-7 TRBV5-1 CASSPEAGGSTYEQYF
13 TRBJ2-7 TRBV19 CASSIGFDREQYF
19 TRBJ2-7 TRBV9 CASSPQPLPMNLGYYEQYF
14 TRBJ1-4 TRBV7-9 CASSLGQGGEKLFF
15 TRBJ2-7 TRBV28 CASSSPGQNAYEQYF
14 TRBJ1-4 TRBV9 CASSVGPGVEKLFF
15 TRBJ2-7 TRBV7-2 CASSSNRDPTYEQYF
16 TRBJ2-7 TRBV21-1 CASSNSRGTASYEQYF
16 TRBJ2-2 TRBV7-2 CASSLVGTANTGELFF
15 TRBJ2-7 TRBV30 CAWSVKWARSYEQYF
14 TRBJ1-2 TRBV5-6 CASSPGAPNYGYTF
13 TRBJ1-2 TRBV5-8 CASSLEAGDGYTF
13 TRBJ1-5 TRBV6-6 CASTPTGYQPQHF
15 TRBJ2-3 TRBV28 CASSLRGEGTDTQYF
17 TRBJ1-3 TRBV9 CASSVGIWGDSGNTIYF
13 TRBJ2-3 TRBV30 CAWSLSVPDTQYF
14 TRBJ1-1 TRBV5-6 CASSLPTGYTEAFF
15 TRBJ1-4 TRBV19 CASSISGGQNEKLFF
14 TRBJ2-3 TRBV7-9 CASSPTGGTDTQYF
17 TRBJ2-3 TRBV5-6 CASSARRTSEDTDTQYF
14 TRBJ2-5 TRBV4-2 CASSQVLGRETQYF
16 TRBJ2-5 TRBV11-3 CASSPRLAGVAETQYF
16 TRBJ2-7 TRBV7-2 CASSLASPGLGHEQYF
13 TRBJ2-7 TRBV5-1 CASSPPATYEQYF
12 TRBJ2-1 TRBV19 CASSGRASEQFF
15 TRBJ1-1 TRBV2 CAGSPGQGANTEAFF
16 TRBJ1-2 TRBV4-1 CASSQGADRPNYGYTF
15 TRBJ2-5 TRBV29-1 CSVDSGTQNQETQYF
16 TRBJ2-7 TRBV28 CASSLPGQGGSREQYF
15 TRBJ2-3 TRBV5-5 CASSLAGYGTDTQYF
10 TRBJ2-1 TRBV20-1 CSVSYNEQFF
14 TRBJ2-7 TRBV9 CASSPPWSPYEQYF
17 TRBJ2-3 TRBV7-8 CASSLRATKRSTDTQYF
12 TRBJ2-1 TRBV2 CASRDRGGEQFF
14 TRBJ2-7 TRBV6-5 CASSQQGPSYEQYF
15 TRBJ2-7 TRBV4-3 CASSQDRSASYEQYF
12 TRBJ2-1 TRBV6-1 CASSPGYNEQFF
13 TRBJ1-5 TRBV7-2 CASSLSEGQPQHF
16 TRBJ2-1 TRBV11-2 CASSSPWGGPYNEQFF
15 TRBJ2-5 TRBV7-2 CASSLVAGEQETQYF
14 TRBJ2-2 TRBV7-7 CASSLAPGTGELFF